Shown below are 26 T cell receptor beta chains from a single sample sequenced in a study of CD8+CD57+ T cells in acquired aplastic anemia. The use of genomic DNA as template underpinned the TCR beta VDJ and CDR3 profiling. One entry per CDR3 protein, called by TCRdb with MiXCR from the reads. This table holds over 150,000 distinct CDR3 sequences, over 50% found once. Sequencing involved patients with CD8+CD57+ cell expansion previously shown by flow cytometry. The material sequenced was sorted CD4+, CD8+, or CD8+CD57+ T cells (not recorded which) from PBMCs. All receptors come from a human donor with aplastic anemia.

This clonotype was recorded many times. V gene TRBV2 combines with J gene TRBJ2-1; possibly TRBD1 or TRBD2 for D (6 bases each). Germline CDR1 SNHLY, CDR2 FYNNEI. V was cut by 4 bases and J by 6 bases, with 13 bases left in between. The CDR3 covers 14 residues. This CDR3 reads CASSAIGGGNEQFF. The CDR3 bases are TGTGCCAGCAGTGCTATAGGGGGAGGCAATGAGCAGTTCTTC.

As to this clonotype: A much more abundant neighbour one base away suggests this may be a read error. This chain joins TRBV7-9 and TRBJ2-1; D is perhaps TRBD2 (5 bases). The germline CDR1 and CDR2 sequences are SEHNR and FQNEAQ (reference sequence). V was cut by 3 bases and J by 0 bases, with 15 bases left in between. CDR3 size: 17 residues. The CDR3 DNA reads TGTGCCAGCAGCTTGGGTTGGGGTGGGAGCTCCTACAATGAGCAGTTCTTC. Residues: CASSLGWGGSSYNEQFF.

In this sample, this clonotype turned up many times. CDR3 in amino acids: CASSQDPGLEETQYF. The CDR3 DNA is TGCGCCAGCAGCCAAGATCCAGGACTAGAAGAGACCCAGTACTTC. This sequence joins TRBV4-3 and TRBJ2-5; 7 bases align to TRBD2. The V and J ends lost 0 bases and 3 bases, in that order; junction bases with no gene match: 4. The CDR3 has 15 residues. Germline V gives CDR1 LGHNA, CDR2 YSLEER.

This clonotype was seen a handful of times. V is TRBV19 and J is TRBJ2-2; 8 bases are shared with TRBD2. CDR3 size: 15 residues. The V gene's germline CDR1 is LNHDA and CDR2 SQIVND (reference sequence). The V gene end was trimmed by 3 bases and the J gene end by 3 bases; junction bases not matched to a gene: 3. The CDR3 DNA reads TGTGCCAGTAGTATTAGTAGCGGGGACACCGGGGAGCTGTTTTTT. This codes for CASSISSGDTGELFF.

The CDR3 protein is CAISQGHPGSYNSPLHF. The CDR3 DNA reads as TGTGCCATCAGTCAGGGACACCCCGGCTCCTATAATTCACCCCTCCACTTT. The rearrangement joins TRBV10-3 to TRBJ1-6; maybe TRBD1 (6 bases). This CDR3 contains 17 residues. The ends were cut back, 5 bases at V and 0 bases at J, with 14 bases in the middle. CDR1 ENHRY and CDR2 SYGVKD come from the germline V gene.

The chain employs TRBV20-1 and TRBJ1-2; TRBD1 matches at 7 bases. V was pared by 5 bases and J by 6 bases, with 12 bases of the junction left unmatched. The CDR3 loop spans 14 amino acids. The germline V gene encodes CDR1 DFQATT and CDR2 SNEGSKA (reference sequence). CDR3 DNA: TGCAGTGCTCGTCGACAGGGTTTAAGGGATGGCTACACCTTC. It is translated as CSARRQGLRDGYTF.

The chain uses TRBV29-1 and TRBJ1-2, with TRBD1 matching over 9 bases. Per germline, CDR1 SQVTM and CDR2 ANQGSEA. Unmatched junction bases numbered 3, after V lost 6 bases and J lost 4 bases. The CDR3 sequence is 12 residues long. CDR3 sequence reads: CSVGQGIYGYTF. CDR3 nucleotides: TGCAGCGTCGGACAGGGGATCTATGGCTACACCTTC. The complete variable domain, with remaining parts taken from reference TRBV29-1 and TRBJ1-2, reads SAVISQKPSRDICQRGTSLTIQCQVDSQVTMMFWYRQQPGQSLTLIATANQGSEATYESGFVIDKFPISRPNLTFSTLTVSNMSPEDSSIYLCSVGQGIYGYTFGSGTRLTVV.

This clonotype was seen many times. This chain joins TRBV14 and TRBJ1-6, with D hard to call. The CDR3 totals 14 residues. V shed 3 bases and J shed 7 bases, with 10 bases lying between them. Germline V gene sequence: CDR1 SGHDN, CDR2 FVKESK. The CDR3 nucleotides read TGTGCCAGCAGCCAGGGTAACGGGAATTCACCCCTCCACTTT. Translating gives CASSQGNGNSPLHF.

The genes are TRBV2 and TRBJ1-2; 8 bases map to TRBD1. From germline, CDR1 is SNHLY and CDR2 FYNNEI. CDR3 size: 13 residues. The V and J ends lost 3 bases and 6 bases, in that order; junction bases with no gene match: 3. The CDR3 loop reads CASSERTGNGYTF. The CDR3 coding sequence is TGTGCCAGCAGTGAGCGGACAGGGAATGGCTACACCTTC.

This clonotype was seen at least ten times. V gene TRBV6-1 combines with J gene TRBJ2-1, with 13 bases that match TRBD2. Per germline, CDR1 MNHNS and CDR2 SASEGT. CDR3 length equals 15 residues. Losses at the gene ends were 4 bases for V and 8 bases for J; bases not matched to a gene: 5. CDR3 sequence: CASSGLAGGLDEQFF. The CDR3 nucleotides are TGTGCCAGCAGTGGACTAGCGGGGGGTTTGGATGAGCAGTTCTTC.

This clonotype was seen repeatedly, ten times or more. The chain is built from TRBV20-1 and TRBJ2-7; 7 nucleotides line up with TRBD2. The V gene's germline CDR1 is DFQATT and CDR2 SNEGSKA (reference sequence). The CDR3 covers 13 residues. V gave up 3 bases and J gave up 0 bases; unmatched junction bases: 2. In DNA form, the CDR3 reads TGCAGTGCTAGGGGGGGGAGCTCCTACGAGCAGTACTTC. Protein sequence: CSARGGSSYEQYF.

This clonotype was detected a few times. This chain joins TRBV6-2 or TRBV6-3 and TRBJ2-6; 8 bases line up with TRBD1. CDR3 length: 15 amino acids. Trimming removed 8 bases from V and 1 base from J; junction bases left unmatched: 4. Germline V gene data show CDR1 as MNHEY and CDR2 as SVGEGT. In DNA, the CDR3 is TGTGCCAGCGGACAGGGTGGATCTGGGGCCAACGTCCTGACTTTC. Its translation: CASGQGGSGANVLTF.

This clonotype was seen a few times. This sequence joins TRBV24-1 and TRBJ2-7; D is perhaps TRBD1 or TRBD2 (5 bases each). V was cut by 4 bases and J by 8 bases, with 23 bases left in between. The CDR3 is 16 residues long. The germline gives CDR1 KGHDR, CDR2 SFDVKD. CDR3 nucleotide sequence: TGTGCCACCAGTGACCGCCGGGACCCCTCGGGTGTGCAGCAGTACTTC. Amino acid sequence: CATSDRRDPSGVQQYF.

The table lists this clonotype with many counts. The chain has TRBV6-1 and TRBJ2-7; 7 nucleotides agree with TRBD1. Germline V gene lookup returns CDR1 MNHNS and CDR2 SASEGT. The junction had 9 bases not matched to a gene; V was cut back by 4 bases and J by 6 bases. This CDR3 has 14 amino acids. CDR3 loop: CASSGGQEYAEQYF. In nucleotides, the CDR3 is TGTGCCAGCAGTGGAGGACAGGAGTACGCCGAGCAGTACTTC.

As regards this clonotype: One junction end does not reproduce the germline sequence, and a read error may be involved. CDR3 region: CASGTPTVHF. In DNA form, the CDR3 reads TGTGCCAGCGGGACTCCTACAGTACATTTT. This chain connects TRBV2 to TRBJ2-3; perhaps TRBD2 as D (6 bases). The germline CDR1 and CDR2 sequences are SNHLY and FYNNEI. The CDR3 is made up of 10 amino acids. Full variable domain (missing parts from reference TRBV2 and TRBJ2-3): EPEVTQTPSHQVTQMGQEVILRCVPISNHLYFYWYRQILGQKVEFLVSFYNNEISEKSEIFDDQFSVERPDGSNFTLKIRSTKLEDSAMYFCASGTPTVHFGPGTRLTVL.

The V call is TRBV29-1, the J call TRBJ2-3; 11 positions match TRBD2. Losses at the gene ends were 1 base for V and 2 bases for J; bases not matched to a gene: 2. CDR1 and CDR2 from the germline V gene are SQVTM and ANQGSEA. There are 15 residues in the CDR3. CDR3 in DNA: TGCAGCGTTGAAGTAGCGGGGGGGCCCACAGATACGCAGTATTTT. It translates to CSVEVAGGPTDTQYF.

The chain has TRBV20-1 and TRBJ1-1; 7 positions match TRBD1. The V gene end was trimmed by 7 bases and the J gene end by 7 bases; junction bases not matched to a gene: 9. CDR3 length equals 12 residues. The germline gives CDR1 DFQATT, CDR2 SNEGSKA (reference sequence). CDR3 in amino acids: CSGQGEDGEAFF. CDR3 DNA: TGCAGTGGACAGGGAGAGGATGGTGAAGCTTTCTTT.

The chain employs TRBV24-1 and TRBJ1-3; D perhaps matches TRBD1 (6 bases). This CDR3 is built from 15 residues. V was clipped by 8 bases and J by 2 bases, with 15 bases between them. CDR1 is KGHDR and CDR2 is SFDVKD in the germline V gene. Here the CDR3 DNA reads TGTGCCACCACGGGACACAACTATACTGGAAACACCATATATTTT. It translates to CATTGHNYTGNTIYF.

This clonotype was picked up many times. The V and J genes are TRBV7-3 and TRBJ1-6; D is uncertain. Germline lookup yields CDR1 SGHTA and CDR2 FQGTGA. V was pared by 5 bases and J by 0 bases, with 17 bases between. This CDR3 has 18 amino acids. CDR3 sequence reads: CASSPHQRPSSYNSPLHF. The CDR3 DNA follows: TGTGCCAGCAGCCCACACCAGAGACCGAGCTCCTATAATTCACCCCTCCACTTT.

The genes are TRBV20-1 and TRBJ1-2; no reliable D call. The ends were cut back, 1 base at V and 3 bases at J, with 21 bases in the middle. The CDR3 contains 17 residues. Germline CDR1 and CDR2: DFQATT and SNEGSKA (reference sequence). As DNA, the CDR3 is TGCAGTGCTAGAGTTACGCCGATAGTTACCACTTACTATGGCTACACCTTC. This translates into CSARVTPIVTTYYGYTF.

This clonotype was found many times. The chain combines TRBV20-1 with TRBJ2-7; TRBD2 aligns across 7 bases. J was trimmed by 3 bases and V by 6 bases; bases with no gene match: 8. The CDR3 contains 13 residues. Germline-derived CDR1 and CDR2 are DFQATT and SNEGSKA (reference sequence). The CDR3 protein is CSAITSADYEQYF. Written as DNA, the CDR3 is TGCAGTGCCATAACTAGCGCTGACTACGAGCAGTACTTC.

The rearrangement uses TRBV6-1 and TRBJ1-2, with D tentatively TRBD1 (6 bases). The V gene's germline CDR1 is MNHNS and CDR2 SASEGT. V was cut by 6 bases and J by 3 bases, with 14 bases left in between. The CDR3 has 14 residues. The CDR3 region is CASRVRGGDYGYTF. Here the CDR3 DNA reads TGTGCCAGCAGAGTCCGGGGGGGCGACTATGGCTACACCTTC.

The CDR3 protein is CSVDPGVEAFF. The CDR3 DNA follows: TGCAGCGTTGATCCGGGCGTTGAAGCTTTCTTT. The V call is TRBV29-1, the J call TRBJ1-1, with D uncertain. CDR3 length equals 11 residues. Looked up from germline, CDR1 is SQVTM and CDR2 is ANQGSEA. The V end lost 3 bases, the J end lost 7 bases, and 9 bases lay between the germline ends.

This clonotype was detected ten times or more. This rearrangement joins TRBV7-8 to TRBJ1-4, with D unresolved. The ends were cut back, 5 bases at V and 11 bases at J, with 12 bases in the middle. Germline CDR1 and CDR2: SGHVS and FQNEAQ. CDR3 size: 12 residues. CDR3 amino acids: CASSPPGKKLFF. The CDR3 DNA follows: TGTGCCAGCAGCCCCCCTGGGAAGAAACTGTTTTTT.

The DNA of the CDR3 is TGTGCCAGTAGTCCTCCCTTTATGACTGGAAACACCATATATTTT. This gives the protein CASSPPFMTGNTIYF. The chain has TRBV19 and TRBJ1-3; the D is unclear. Germline assignment: CDR1 LNHDA and CDR2 SQIVND (reference sequence). Trimming took 5 bases from V and 2 from J, leaving 13 bases between them. The CDR3 covers 15 residues.

In the case of this clonotype: Possible read error: a much larger clone is one base away. The chain employs TRBV14 and TRBJ2-5; a possible D gene is TRBD2 (6 bases). The CDR3 length is 16 residues. The germline CDR1 and CDR2 sequences are SGHDN and FVKESK. The CDR3 loop is CASSPRDGWYQETQCF. The CDR3 DNA sequence: TGTGCCAGCAGCCCGCGGGACGGTTGGTACCAAGAGACCCAGTGCTTC. Full variable domain (remainder filled in from reference TRBV14 and TRBJ2-5): EAGVTQFPSHSVIEKGQTVTLRCDPISGHDNLYWYRRVMGKEIKFLLHFVKESKQDESGMPNNRFLAERTGGTYSTLKVQPAELEDSGVYFCASSPRDGWYQETQCFGPGTRLLVL.